A selection of T cell receptor beta chains follows, all from one sample in a study of OX40 agonist ivuxolimab in advanced cancers. Sequencing used immunoSEQ multiplex PCR; TCRdb keeps in-frame clones, though not all of them. The table shows tens of thousands of clones, with under 90% occurring only once. The source material was CD4+ or CD8+ T cells sorted from blood, sampled in a trial of the OX40 agonist ivuxolimab. The source is an adult with an advanced solid tumor such as melanoma, head and neck, liver or kidney cancer. Both conserved end residues are part of each CDR3. The order of the fields is D gene, clone size, V gene, J gene, CDR3 protein, CDR3 DNA. The D gene is left open where the match is weak. Clone size is given for some rows only: seen once, a few or many times, or a class if the clone is expanded.

TRBD1	.	TRBV28	TRBJ1-5	CASTRPGTVNQPQHF	TGTGCCAGCACACGCCCCGGGACAGTGAATCAGCCCCAGCATTTT
.	.	TRBV7-8	TRBJ2-4	CASSPIRSGEGIQYF	TGTGCCAGCAGCCCAATTAGGTCGGGCGAGGGGATTCAGTACTTC
.	.	TRBV5-1	TRBJ2-7	CASSLTERQAYEQYF	TGCGCCAGCAGCTTAACCGAGAGACAGGCCTACGAGCAGTACTTC
TRBD2	.	TRBV19	TRBJ2-7	CASSTVPRGRGVEQYF	TGTGCCAGTAGTACCGTCCCCCGCGGGAGGGGCGTCGAGCAGTACTTC
.	.	TRBV5-1	TRBJ1-2	CASSLGGVGYGYTF	TGCGCCAGCAGCTTGGGAGGGGTCGGCTATGGCTACACCTTC
.	once	TRBV5-1	TRBJ1-1	CASSLTTMNTEAFF	TGCGCCAGCAGCTTGACCACAATGAACACTGAAGCTTTCTTT
.	once	TRBV7-8	TRBJ2-5	CASSLAPPGAETQYF	TGTGCCAGCAGCTTAGCGCCGCCAGGGGCCGAGACCCAGTACTTC
.	.	TRBV6-5	TRBJ2-7	CASSYGGAPYEQYF	TGTGCCAGCAGTTACGGGGGGGCCCCCTACGAGCAGTACTTC
.	.	TRBV14	TRBJ2-7	CASSQSTPYEQYF	TGTGCCAGCAGCCAAAGCACTCCATACGAGCAGTACTTC
TRBD1	.	TRBV27	TRBJ1-5	CASGAQGAFVGQPQHF	TGTGCCAGCGGAGCCCAGGGGGCTTTTGTGGGTCAGCCCCAGCATTTT
.	.	TRBV27	TRBJ1-3	CASSLNRASAGNTIYF	TGTGCCAGCAGTCTGAACAGGGCCAGCGCCGGAAACACCATATATTTT
TRBD1	.	TRBV11-2	TRBJ1-1	CASSHSGGTEAFF	TGTGCCAGCAGCCACTCAGGGGGCACTGAAGCTTTCTTT
TRBD1	.	TRBV2	TRBJ1-6	CASSDVWDRTSSPLHF	TGTGCCAGCAGTGATGTTTGGGACAGAACCAGCTCACCCCTCCACTTT
TRBD1	.	TRBV27	TRBJ1-6	CASHTGGYNSPLHF	TGTGCCAGCCATACAGGGGGCTATAATTCACCCCTCCACTTT
.	.	TRBV11-3	TRBJ2-1	CASSFPESYNEQFF	TGTGCCAGCAGCTTCCCTGAGTCCTACAATGAGCAGTTCTTC
.	.	TRBV5-8	TRBJ2-1	CASSLQGSYNEQFF	TGTGCCAGCAGCTTGCAGGGCTCCTACAATGAGCAGTTCTTC
.	few	TRBV5-1	TRBJ1-1	CASRWASEGTEAFF	TGCGCCAGCAGATGGGCCAGCGAGGGCACTGAAGCTTTCTTT
.	once	TRBV4-1	TRBJ1-4	CASSQEVRLLGDEKLFF	TGCGCCAGCAGCCAAGAGGTCCGACTCCTTGGGGATGAAAAACTGTTTTTT